This TCR beta chain was recovered during a study of blood T cell repertoires in COVID-19. Study context: Sites across the United States, Italy and Spain contributed samples from acute and convalescent COVID-19. Nucleic acid was either cDNA or gDNA, and it came from T cells, B-cell-depleted T cells, or PBMCs.

Source study methods: Nucleated cell number was recorded as an estimate derived from reference gene primer amplification. The protocol was immunoSEQ multiplex PCR, while the TCRdb copy is restricted to in-frame clones and leaves out a portion. The DNA was the basis for D and trimming; V, J and clone size are from that table. Of about 360,000 clones listed, 75% to 90% were seen once; the top ten hold 7.1%. V trimming: 3 bases; J trimming: 6 bases; junction bases outside the gene matches: 14. CDR1 MGHRA and CDR2 YSYEKL come from the germline V gene. CDR3 length: 17 residues. The sequence was obtained from a woman aged 55-69 years with COVID-19, enrolled during active disease. The source material was peripheral blood. The V and J genes are TRBV4-1 and TRBJ1-5, with TRBD1 matching 7 bases. CDR3 residues: CASSQKLGGGGLQPQHF. The CDR3 DNA is TGCGCCAGCAGCCAGAAGCTAGGGGGCGGCGGGCTTCAGCCCCAGCATTTT.